The 31 T cell receptor beta chains reported below all come from one sample, sequenced in a study of T cells in Graves' hyperthyroidism and ophthalmopathy. Authors of the study amplified TCR beta CDR3 regions from RNA transcripts. Using the HTBI primer set, a first-round RT-PCR was run on the TCR CDR3. MiXCR, applied by TCRdb to the multiplex PCR reads, yields one record per CDR3 protein. The data hold about 350,000 distinct CDR3 sequences, with roughly 13% observed a single time. The sample consisted of blood. The receptors come from a woman in her twenties or thirties with Graves' hyperthyroidism.

This clonotype appeared many times. The V gene is TRBV2, the J gene TRBJ2-3; D perhaps matches TRBD2 (5 bases). Germline loops: CDR1 SNHLY, CDR2 FYNNEI. Trimming removed 8 bases from V and 1 base from J, with 10 bases in between. The CDR3 is 13 amino acids. Here the CDR3 reads CASAGGRTDTQYF. For the CDR3, the DNA is TGTGCCAGCGCAGGCGGGCGCACAGATACGCAGTATTTT. Complete variable domain (other parts from reference TRBV2 and TRBJ2-3): EPEVTQTPSHQVTQMGQEVILRCVPISNHLYFYWYRQILGQKVEFLVSFYNNEISEKSEIFDDQFSVERPDGSNFTLKIRSTKLEDSAMYFCASAGGRTDTQYFGPGTRLTVL.

The V and J genes are TRBV3-1 and TRBJ1-2; 7 bases are a match to TRBD1. Trimming took 4 bases from V and 5 from J; bases not matched to a gene: 7. Looked up from germline, CDR1 is LGHDT and CDR2 is YNNKEL (reference sequence). The CDR3 consists of 14 residues. The CDR3 loop reads CASSLVTGTYGYTF. Written as DNA, the CDR3 is TGTGCCAGCAGCCTAGTGACAGGGACATATGGCTACACCTTC.

This clonotype was observed many times. This CDR3 reads CASSQGRGGRYEQYF. The CDR3 DNA is TGCGCCAGCAGCCAAGGTCGTGGAGGGAGGTACGAGCAGTACTTC. The chain links TRBV4-1 to TRBJ2-7, with D maybe TRBD2 (6 bases). This CDR3 is built from 15 residues. V shed 1 base and J shed 4 bases, with 14 bases lying between them. Per germline, CDR1 MGHRA and CDR2 YSYEKL.

This clonotype was found many times. The chain is built from TRBV28 and TRBJ2-7; weak D call: TRBD1 (7 bases). Trimming left V 3 bases short and J 6 bases short, with 15 bases between. Looked up from germline, CDR1 is MDHEN and CDR2 is SYDVKM. CDR3 length equals 14 residues. The DNA for the CDR3 is TGTGCCAGCAGTTTGGAGGGGGACAGTTTCGAGCAGTACTTC. This codes for CASSLEGDSFEQYF. The full variable domain, rest sourced from reference TRBV28 and TRBJ2-7, is DVKVTQSSRYLVKRTGEKVFLECVQDMDHENMFWYRQDPGLGLRLIYFSYDVKMKEKGDIPEGYSVSREKKERFSLILESASTNQTSMYLCASSLEGDSFEQYFGPGTRLTVT.

This clonotype was counted only a few times. This rearrangement joins TRBV4-2 to TRBJ2-2; D gene ambiguous. The germline V gene encodes CDR1 LGHNA and CDR2 YNFKEQ. The length of the CDR3 is 13 residues. The V and J ends lost 4 bases and 6 bases respectively, with 9 bases between them. In nucleotides, the CDR3 is TGTGCCAGCAGCCGCTTCTTATCCGGGGAGCTGTTTTTT. Its translation: CASSRFLSGELFF.

This clonotype has a count of ten or more. CDR3 region: CASSQGQGRTSGNTIYF. In DNA, the CDR3 is TGTGCCAGCAGCCAAGGTCAGGGACGGACCTCTGGAAACACCATATATTTT. V is TRBV3-1 and J is TRBJ1-3, with D tentatively TRBD1 (5 bases). The CDR3 consists of 17 residues. The germline V gene has CDR1 LGHDT and CDR2 YNNKEL (reference sequence). V lost 1 base and J lost 0, with 13 bases in between.

The rearrangement uses TRBV28 and TRBJ2-5; D may match TRBD1 or TRBD2 (5 bases each). V lost 8 bases, J lost 0 bases, and 16 bases lay in between. This CDR3 is built from 15 residues. Looked up from germline, CDR1 is MDHEN and CDR2 is SYDVKM. CDR3: CASRPMGRNQETQYF. The CDR3 bases are TGTGCCAGCCGACCTATGGGACGGAACCAAGAGACCCAGTACTTC.

The chain links TRBV19 to TRBJ2-5; 7 bases line up with TRBD2. This CDR3 contains 14 residues. V lost 4 bases and J lost 2; bases outside the gene matches: 4. CDR1 and CDR2 from the germline V gene are LNHDA and SQIVND (reference sequence). CDR3 DNA: TGTGCCAGTAGTAGCGGGAGTATACAAGAGACCCAGTACTTC. Translated, it gives CASSSGSIQETQYF.

This clonotype was seen a handful of times. The chain recombines TRBV18 with TRBJ2-5; tentatively, D is TRBD1 or TRBD2 (5 bases each). The V gene lost 0 bases and the J gene lost 4 bases, with 15 bases spanning the gap. This CDR3 has 16 residues. From germline, CDR1 is KGHSH and CDR2 LQKENI. The CDR3 nucleotides read TGTGCCAGCTCACCACCGAAGGACGGTGGGGGAGAGACCCAGTACTTC. Amino acids: CASSPPKDGGGETQYF.

At least ten counts were recorded for this clonotype. V gene TRBV27 combines with J gene TRBJ1-3, with D possibly being TRBD1 (6 bases). The CDR3 has 14 residues. Germline CDR1 and CDR2: MNHEY and SMNVEV (reference sequence). Between the trimmed V and J ends, which lost 5 bases and 10 bases, there was a span of 18 bases. DNA for the CDR3: TGTGCCAGCAGTCAAGGGGGTTATCGTTCGACCATATATTTT. It codes for CASSQGGYRSTIYF.

Concerning this clonotype: Since a much larger clone is just one base distant, this may be a read error. The V and J genes are TRBV10-3 and TRBJ2-1; the match to TRBD2 covers 12 bases. The length of the CDR3 is 17 residues. Germline-derived CDR1 and CDR2 are ENHRY and SYGVKD. V shed 2 bases, J shed 8 bases, and the junction held 10 bases outside the gene matches. The DNA for the CDR3 is TGTGCCATCAGTGAGCCCCGCGAGACTAGCGGGAGCTATGAGCAGTTCTTC. Residues: CAISEPRETSGSYEQFF.

This clonotype occurred many times. The genes are TRBV20-1 and TRBJ2-7; TRBD1 matches 9 bases. This CDR3 is built from 13 residues. The V gene end was trimmed by 6 bases and the J gene end by 2 bases; junction bases not matched to a gene: 5. Germline V gene sequence: CDR1 DFQATT, CDR2 SNEGSKA (reference sequence). The CDR3 DNA reads TGCAGTGCCGGGGGGACAGGGACCTACGAGCAGTACTTC. It specifies CSAGGTGTYEQYF.

At least ten counts were recorded for this clonotype. V is TRBV11-2 and J is TRBJ2-3; the D gene is possibly TRBD1 (5 bases). This CDR3 is 17 amino acids long. The germline gives CDR1 SGHAT, CDR2 FQNNGV. The V end lost 5 bases, the J end lost 0 bases, and 18 bases lay between the germline ends. The CDR3 spells CASSGAISRSSTDTQYF. The CDR3 DNA reads as TGTGCCAGCAGCGGGGCAATTAGCAGATCTAGCACAGATACGCAGTATTTT.

The J gene is TRBJ2-2, the V gene TRBV7-2; weak D call: TRBD2 (5 bases). CDR1 is SGHTA, CDR2 FQGNSA, per germline. Trimming cost V 1 base and J 6 bases, with 12 bases left between them. The CDR3 is 15 amino acids. The CDR3: CASSLVASPPGELFF. CDR3 nucleotide sequence: TGTGCCAGCAGCTTAGTGGCTAGCCCCCCCGGGGAGCTGTTTTTT.

The table lists this clonotype with a few counts. The J gene is TRBJ2-5, the V gene TRBV5-6; TRBD2 might be the D (7 bases). The V and J ends lost 4 bases and 4 bases respectively, with 11 bases between them. The length of the CDR3 is 13 residues. Germline CDR1 SGHDT, CDR2 YYEEEE. The CDR3 nucleotides are TGTGCCAGCAGCGGGGGCGGGAGAGAGACCCAGTACTTC. It codes for CASSGGGRETQYF.

Concerning this clonotype: The junction departs from germline at one end; a sequencing error may be responsible. V gene TRBV2 combines with J gene TRBJ2-1; 10 nucleotides align to TRBD2. The CDR3 extends over 15 amino acids. Germline CDR1 is SNHLY and CDR2 is FYNNEI. This CDR3 is CAGSRLAGVYEEQFF. The CDR3, as DNA: TGTGCCGGCAGTAGGCTAGCGGGAGTTTACGAGGAGCAGTTCTTC.

This chain uses TRBV12-5 with TRBJ2-2, with 8 bases fitting TRBD2. The CDR3 runs 19 residues. With 1 base clipped from V and 0 bases from J, the junction kept 10 bases outside the gene matches. In germline, CDR1 is LGHNT, CDR2 FRNRAP. The CDR3 nucleotides are TGTGCTAGTGGTTTGGACCCAACACCGGGACTAGCGAACACCGGGGAGCTGTTTTTT. The encoded protein is CASGLDPTPGLANTGELFF.

This rearrangement joins TRBV6-5 to TRBJ1-1; no reliable D call. The V end was cut by 4 bases, the J end by 7 bases, with 7 bases between. CDR1 and CDR2 (germline): MNHEY, SVGAGI. CDR3 length equals 11 residues. The CDR3 reads CASSFLNEAFF. The DNA for the CDR3 is TGTGCCAGCAGTTTTTTAAATGAAGCTTTCTTT.

The table lists this clonotype with many counts. The V and J genes are TRBV2 and TRBJ2-5; 8 nucleotides agree with TRBD1. The germline V gene has CDR1 SNHLY and CDR2 FYNNEI. With V trimmed by 5 bases and J by 1 base, 3 bases remained unmatched. The CDR3 sequence is 14 residues long. This CDR3 is CASSRDRSQETQYF. The DNA of the CDR3 is TGTGCCAGCAGTCGGGACAGGAGCCAAGAGACCCAGTACTTC.

The chain employs TRBV5-1 and TRBJ2-5; D is ambiguous. Germline V gives CDR1 SGHRS, CDR2 YFSETQ. The CDR3 extends over 13 amino acids. Trimming left V 4 bases short and J 0 bases short, with 7 bases between. The CDR3 loop reads CASSPINQETQYF. CDR3 bases: TGCGCCAGCAGCCCGATCAACCAAGAGACCCAGTACTTC. The complete variable domain, with remaining parts taken from reference TRBV5-1 and TRBJ2-5, reads KAGVTQTPRYLIKTRGQQVTLSCSPISGHRSVSWYQQTPGQGLQFLFEYFSETQRNKGNFPGRFSGRQFSNSRSEMNVSTLELGDSALYLCASSPINQETQYFGPGTRLLVL.

The chain recombines TRBV9 with TRBJ1-2, with D possibly TRBD1 on 5 matching bases. Trimming removed 0 bases at V and 2 bases at J, with 8 bases between. The CDR3 runs to 14 residues. Germline CDR1 is SGDLS and CDR2 is YYNGEE. The CDR3 protein is CASSVGAGNYGYTF. The CDR3 DNA reads TGTGCCAGCAGCGTAGGAGCAGGGAACTATGGCTACACCTTC.

The chain has TRBV6-1 and TRBJ2-7; D gene uncertain. The V end lost 0 bases, the J end lost 4 bases, and 7 bases lay between the germline ends. The CDR3 runs 13 residues. Germline values: CDR1 MNHNS, CDR2 SASEGT. In DNA, the CDR3 is TGTGCCAGCAGTGAAGCGTTCGGATACGAGCAGTACTTC. Its protein is CASSEAFGYEQYF.

The V call is TRBV7-9, the J call TRBJ2-2; weak D call: TRBD2 (6 bases). Deletions cut 6 bases from V and 3 bases from J, with 14 bases between. Germline lookup yields CDR1 SEHNR and CDR2 FQNEAQ (reference sequence). The CDR3 totals 15 residues. The CDR3 protein is CASRILSGDTGELFF. In DNA, the CDR3 is TGTGCCAGCAGGATCCTTAGCGGTGACACCGGGGAGCTGTTTTTT.

This clonotype came up a few times. This chain joins TRBV29-1 and TRBJ1-3; D is uncertain. With 6 bases removed from V and 2 bases from J, the gap between germline ends came to 8 bases. Germline V gene sequence: CDR1 SQVTM, CDR2 ANQGSEA. The CDR3 spans 12 residues. The CDR3 coding sequence is TGCAGCGTCGAGGATACTGGAAACACCATATATTTT. Protein: CSVEDTGNTIYF.

This clonotype occurred many times. The genes are TRBV2 and TRBJ2-2; 7 positions match TRBD2. Germline CDR1 SNHLY, CDR2 FYNNEI. The CDR3 spans 15 residues. Trimming cost V 7 bases and J 1 base; bases outside gene matches: 6. The CDR3 sequence is CASNGASGNTGELFF. CDR3 nucleotide sequence: TGTGCCAGCAACGGGGCTAGCGGGAACACCGGGGAGCTGTTTTTT.

This clonotype came up many times. The rearrangement joins TRBV6-2 or TRBV6-3 to TRBJ2-1, with D maybe TRBD1 (6 bases). CDR1 and CDR2 from the germline V gene are MNHEY and SVGEGT. The CDR3 covers 14 residues. The V gene lost 7 bases and the J gene lost 6 bases, with 16 bases spanning the gap. The CDR3 DNA reads TGTGCCAGCAAACGGGACAACTTCCCCAATGAGCAGTTCTTC. Its translation is CASKRDNFPNEQFF.

This clonotype appeared many times. The chain recombines TRBV19 with TRBJ1-1; D unresolved. CDR3 length: 14 residues. Trimming removed 4 bases from V and 10 bases from J, with 19 bases in between. The germline V gene has CDR1 LNHDA and CDR2 SQIVND (reference sequence). The CDR3 DNA reads as TGTGCCAGTAGTACTCCCGGATGGGGTGGACCAGCTTTCTTT. Translation gives CASSTPGWGGPAFF. Based on the CDR3 plus reference TRBV19 and TRBJ1-1, the full variable domain is DGGITQSPKYLFRKEGQNVTLSCEQNLNHDAMYWYRQDPGQGLRLIYYSQIVNDFQKGDIAEGYSVSREKKESFPLTVTSAQKNPTAFYLCASSTPGWGGPAFFGQGTRLTVV.

The chain couples TRBV7-9 to TRBJ2-1; 13 bases are shared with TRBD2. Losses at the gene ends were 5 bases for V and 8 bases for J; bases not matched to a gene: 6. CDR1 is SEHNR, CDR2 FQNEAQ, per germline (reference sequence). The CDR3 is 15 residues long. This CDR3 reads CASSLGLAGAHEQFF. CDR3 DNA sequence: TGTGCCAGCAGCCTAGGACTAGCGGGAGCTCATGAGCAGTTCTTC.

This clonotype has more than one count but fewer than ten. V gene TRBV3-1 combines with J gene TRBJ2-7; 8 nucleotides line up with TRBD2. With 4 bases clipped from V and 7 bases from J, the junction kept 15 bases outside the gene matches. Germline V gene lookup returns CDR1 LGHDT and CDR2 YNNKEL (reference sequence). This CDR3 is 16 amino acids long. CDR3 loop: CASSLGGIAGTREQYF. The CDR3 DNA reads as TGTGCCAGCAGCCTCGGCGGCATAGCGGGAACCCGGGAGCAGTACTTC.

This clonotype has just a few counts. The CDR3 loop is CASVTGVANEQFF. In DNA form, the CDR3 reads TGTGCCAGCGTCACCGGGGTGGCCAATGAGCAGTTCTTC. This chain links TRBV28 with TRBJ2-1, with a tentative D call TRBD2 (5 bases). There are 13 residues in the CDR3. Germline V gene data show CDR1 as MDHEN and CDR2 as SYDVKM. V was cut by 8 bases and J by 6 bases, with 14 bases left in between.

This clonotype was recorded at least ten times. The chain couples TRBV6-5 to TRBJ1-1; D is possibly TRBD1 (5 bases). Trimming removed 2 bases at V and 2 bases at J, with 18 bases between. CDR1 and CDR2 from the germline V gene are MNHEY and SVGAGI. This CDR3 is 17 amino acids long. CDR3 nucleotides: TGTGCCAGCAGTTACCTGCTGGGAAGGAGGACAAACACTGAAGCTTTCTTT. Protein: CASSYLLGRRTNTEAFF.